One sample yielded the 22 T cell receptor beta chains listed below, sequenced in a study of cytomegalovirus exposure and HLA in healthy donors. TCRdb's table, derived via immunoSEQ multiplex PCR, lists solely in-frame clones and lacks some. The sample yields approximately 65,000 clones, 95% to 96% seen once. Sequencing was done on a sample of PBMCs. These TCRs come from a woman aged 18 to 35 in good health and CMV-seropositive.

This rearrangement joins TRBV28 to TRBJ2-7; TRBD1 matches at 7 bases. Germline trimming cut 6 bases from V and 2 bases from J; bases unmatched to any gene: 7. This CDR3 comprises 14 residues. Germline V gene lookup returns CDR1 MDHEN and CDR2 SYDVKM. CDR3 residues: CASRSGTDPYEQYF. In DNA form, the CDR3 reads TGTGCCAGCAGATCCGGGACAGACCCCTACGAGCAGTACTTC.

This sequence joins TRBV28 and TRBJ2-3, with TRBD2 identical over 8 bases. After removal of 3 bases from V and 11 bases from J, the junction contained 19 bases not matched to a gene. The CDR3 extends over 17 amino acids. Germline CDR1 and CDR2: MDHEN and SYDVKM. The CDR3 DNA is TGTGCCAGCAGTTTTCCGGTGGGCTCGGGAGGGGTTAAAGGGCAGTATTTT. Translating gives CASSFPVGSGGVKGQYF.

The genes are TRBV11-3 and TRBJ1-3; D is possibly TRBD1 (6 bases). There are 16 residues in the CDR3. Trimming shortened V by 5 bases and J by 0 bases, and 14 bases separated the two germline ends. Looked up from germline, CDR1 is SGHNT and CDR2 is YENEEA. The DNA for the CDR3 is TGTGCCAGCAGCCCGCCGGGACACTCCTCTGGAAACACCATATATTTT. Amino acids: CASSPPGHSSGNTIYF.

V is TRBV4-3 and J is TRBJ2-5; the D gene is possibly TRBD1 (5 bases). The germline V gene has CDR1 LGHNA and CDR2 YSLEER. The CDR3 extends over 15 amino acids. V lost 3 bases and J lost 2, with 13 bases in between. The CDR3 sequence is CASSHTKGPQETQYF. The CDR3 bases are TGCGCCAGCAGCCATACTAAGGGGCCTCAAGAGACCCAGTACTTC.

The chain has TRBV6-6 and TRBJ2-5; 9 positions agree with TRBD2. The CDR3 is made up of 15 amino acids. CDR1 and CDR2 (germline): MNHNY, SVGAGI (reference sequence). V lost 9 bases and J lost 5; bases outside the gene matches: 13. The CDR3 spells CASGRREGVEETQYF. The CDR3, as DNA: TGTGCCAGTGGGAGGCGGGAGGGGGTAGAGGAGACCCAGTACTTC.

The rearrangement uses TRBV27 and TRBJ2-7, with D perhaps matching TRBD2 (6 bases). Germline assignment: CDR1 MNHEY and CDR2 SMNVEV (reference sequence). With 2 bases removed from V and 7 bases from J, the gap between germline ends came to 9 bases. The CDR3 sequence is 12 residues long. The CDR3 here is CASSLGAGEQYF. CDR3 nucleotide sequence: TGTGCCAGCAGTTTAGGGGCGGGGGAGCAGTACTTC.

This clone was detected only once. This sequence joins TRBV5-5 and TRBJ1-4; possibly TRBD1 for D (5 bases). V was pared by 0 bases and J by 0 bases, with 6 bases between. Germline V gene sequence: CDR1 SGHKS, CDR2 YYEKEE (reference sequence). This CDR3 contains 15 residues. CDR3 amino acids: CASSLGGATNEKLFF. CDR3 sequence (DNA): TGTGCCAGCAGCTTGGGGGGCGCAACTAATGAAAAACTGTTTTTT.

The gene calls are TRBV30 and TRBJ2-1, with D hard to call. Germline-derived CDR1 and CDR2 are GTSNPN and SVGIG (reference sequence). CDR3 length: 14 amino acids. V lost 0 bases and J 0 bases, leaving 6 bases between the germline ends. The CDR3 region has the DNA TGTGCCTGGAGTGTGTCGAGCTCCTACAATGAGCAGTTCTTC. This translates into CAWSVSSSYNEQFF.

The J gene is TRBJ2-2, the V gene TRBV5-4, with D maybe TRBD2 (5 bases). V dropped 7 bases and J dropped 3 bases, with 13 bases sitting between them. CDR3 length equals 14 residues. Germline V gene sequence: CDR1 SGHNT, CDR2 YYREEE (reference sequence). For the CDR3, the DNA is TGTGCCAGCTCTCGGAGGCAAGACACCGGGGAGCTGTTTTTT. Protein product: CASSRRQDTGELFF.

DNA for the CDR3: TGTGCCAGCAGCCCCGAGGGACAGAGGGCCTACGAGCAGTACTTC. Translation: CASSPEGQRAYEQYF. The genes are TRBV7-2 and TRBJ2-7; 7 nucleotides agree with TRBD1. The V gene end was trimmed by 5 bases and the J gene end by 2 bases; junction bases not matched to a gene: 9. In germline, CDR1 is SGHTA, CDR2 FQGNSA. The CDR3 spans 15 residues.

The chain has TRBV9 and TRBJ1-3; possible D gene TRBD1, 6 bases. The CDR3 has 13 amino acids. Germline V CDR1 and CDR2: SGDLS, YYNGEE. Trimming cost V 4 bases and J 4 bases, with 9 bases left between them. In DNA, the CDR3 is TGTGCCAGCAGCTCAGGGGACGGAAACACCATATATTTT. Translating it yields CASSSGDGNTIYF. Together with reference TRBV9 and TRBJ1-3, the CDR3 gives the full variable domain: DSGVTQTPKHLITATGQRVTLRCSPRSGDLSVYWYQQSLDQGLQFLIQYYNGEERAKGNILERFSAQQFPDLHSELNLSSLELGDSALYFCASSSGDGNTIYFGEGSWLTVV.

The chain combines TRBV27 with TRBJ2-1; TRBD2 matches 11 bases. The CDR3 totals 16 residues. V dropped 5 bases and J dropped 7; count of bases not matched to a gene: 10. Germline V lookup: CDR1 MNHEY, CDR2 SMNVEV (reference sequence). This chain's CDR3 is CASSLLPTSGTNEQFF. The CDR3 bases are TGTGCCAGCAGTCTCCTCCCGACTAGCGGGACGAATGAGCAGTTCTTC.

The gene calls are TRBV5-4 and TRBJ2-2; tentatively, D is TRBD1 (5 bases). CDR3 length: 15 residues. V shed 7 bases and J shed 0 bases, with 13 bases lying between them. Germline V gene data show CDR1 as SGHNT and CDR2 as YYREEE (reference sequence). This chain's CDR3 is CASALTGSNTGELFF. CDR3 bases: TGTGCCAGCGCCCTCACAGGATCGAACACCGGGGAGCTGTTTTTT.

The V call is TRBV27, the J call TRBJ1-1, with D perhaps TRBD1 (5 bases). The CDR3 runs to 13 residues. The germline CDR1 and CDR2 sequences are MNHEY and SMNVEV (reference sequence). Trimming left V 3 bases short and J 6 bases short, with 11 bases between. The CDR3 loop reads CASSFRTGAEAFF. DNA of the CDR3: TGTGCCAGCAGTTTCCGGACGGGGGCTGAAGCTTTCTTT.

The chain employs TRBV5-1 and TRBJ2-1, with 9 bases aligning to TRBD2. CDR3 length equals 16 residues. Trimming removed 0 bases from V and 3 bases from J; junction bases left unmatched: 4. Germline V gene data show CDR1 as SGHRS and CDR2 as YFSETQ. The CDR3 bases are TGCGCCAGCAGCTTGGGGCTAGCGGGGCTCTACAATGAGCAGTTCTTC. This gives the protein CASSLGLAGLYNEQFF.

The genes are TRBV28 and TRBJ2-7, with 12 bases fitting TRBD1. Germline CDR1 MDHEN, CDR2 SYDVKM. CDR3 length equals 16 residues. V was clipped by 6 bases and J by 2 bases; unmatched bases: 8. The CDR3: CASSGPGTGGAYEQYF. The CDR3 nucleotides read TGTGCCAGCAGCGGCCCTGGGACAGGGGGCGCCTACGAGCAGTACTTC.

The genes are TRBV27 and TRBJ2-7; 7 bases map to TRBD2. CDR1 is MNHEY, CDR2 SMNVEV, per germline (reference sequence). CDR3 size: 14 residues. J was trimmed by 4 bases and V by 2 bases; bases with no gene match: 5. The CDR3, as DNA: TGTGCCAGCAGTTTAGGCGGGAGCGGGTACGAGCAGTACTTC. Translated, it gives CASSLGGSGYEQYF.

V usage is TRBV4-1 and J usage is TRBJ1-4, with 10 bases aligning to TRBD1. The CDR3 totals 16 residues. The trim removed 4 bases at V and 5 bases at J, leaving 7 bases unmatched. Germline V gene data show CDR1 as MGHRA and CDR2 as YSYEKL. CDR3 sequence: CASSRKPGQGNEKLFF. As DNA, the CDR3 is TGCGCCAGCAGCCGGAAACCGGGACAGGGGAATGAAAAACTGTTTTTT.

V gene TRBV7-3 combines with J gene TRBJ1-1; TRBD1 is a possible D gene (5 bases). The CDR3 has 14 amino acids. Germline V CDR1 and CDR2: SGHTA, FQGTGA. Trimming pared 5 bases from V and 0 bases from J, leaving 10 bases between. CDR3 DNA sequence: TGTGCCAGCAGCCTAGGAGGGGTGAACACTGAAGCTTTCTTT. The encoded protein is CASSLGGVNTEAFF.

This rearrangement joins TRBV2 to TRBJ2-3; 9 nucleotides line up with TRBD2. The length of the CDR3 is 19 residues. V lost 4 bases and J lost 5; bases outside the gene matches: 19. Germline-derived CDR1 and CDR2 are SNHLY and FYNNEI. This chain's CDR3 is CASSGPHPRLAAPQDTQYF. CDR3 nucleotide sequence: TGTGCCAGCAGTGGTCCCCATCCACGACTAGCGGCCCCCCAAGATACGCAGTATTTT.

The chain carries TRBV27 and TRBJ2-2; 9 bases align to TRBD1. Trimming removed 4 bases from V and 5 bases from J; junction bases left unmatched: 2. Germline V gene data show CDR1 as MNHEY and CDR2 as SMNVEV (reference sequence). This CDR3 is built from 14 residues. CDR3 region: CASSYRGRTGELFF. In DNA form, the CDR3 reads TGTGCCAGCAGTTACAGGGGGCGGACCGGGGAGCTGTTTTTT.

The V call is TRBV12-5, the J call TRBJ2-1; TRBD2 agrees at 12 bases. The CDR3 is 19 residues long. Germline CDR1 is LGHNT and CDR2 is FRNRAP. V dropped 0 bases and J dropped 0; count of bases not matched to a gene: 6. The CDR3 sequence is CASGLVLAGGPSSYNEQFF. The CDR3 DNA follows: TGTGCTAGTGGTTTGGTTCTAGCGGGAGGGCCCAGCTCCTACAATGAGCAGTTCTTC.